These 2 T cell receptor beta chains were all obtained from the same sample, sequenced in a study of regulatory T cells in long-lasting Graves disease. Time point: persistent/refractory GD, antithyroid drugs over 5 years with positive TRAb. Preparation of the TCR library used RNA extracted from PBMCs. TCR beta libraries were built with iRepertoire HTBI primers and Arm-PCR of CDR3 regions. MiXCR was run by TCRdb on the multiplex PCR reads, yielding one entry per CDR3 protein. The sample lists about 290,000 distinct CDR3 sequences, around 20% occurring once. Source: peripheral blood mononuclear cells (PBMCs), taken when the disease was refractory, from a patient treated with antithyroid drugs. Source of these receptors: a female donor with Graves disease.

This clonotype was seen only once. Being one base from a much bigger clone, this may be a read error. This chain links TRBV7-2 with TRBJ2-5, with 11 bases fitting TRBD2. This CDR3 is 14 amino acids long. J was trimmed by 5 bases and V by 10 bases; bases with no gene match: 9. The germline gives CDR1 SGHTA, CDR2 FQGNSA. CDR3 in amino acids: CANRLAGGGETQYF. Here the CDR3 DNA reads TGTGCCAACAGGCTAGCGGGAGGCGGGGAGACCCAGTACTTC. Full variable domain (outside the CDR3, taken from reference TRBV7-2 and TRBJ2-5): GAGVSQSPSNKVTEKGKDVELRCDPISGHTALYWYRQSLGQGLEFLIYFQGNSAPDKSGLPSDRFSAERTGGSVSTLTIQRTQQEDSAVYLCANRLAGGGETQYFGPGTRLLVL.

This clonotype appeared many times. This chain links TRBV28 with TRBJ1-2; 10 bases fit TRBD1. Germline CDR1 and CDR2: MDHEN and SYDVKM. Unmatched junction bases numbered 3, after V lost 5 bases and J lost 6 bases. This CDR3 is built from 13 residues. The CDR3 nucleotides are TGTGCCAGCAGTCCCGGGACAGGGGATGGCTACACCTTC. This encodes CASSPGTGDGYTF.